This is a list of T cell receptor beta chains from one sample in a study of T cells in Graves' hyperthyroidism and ophthalmopathy. Each CDR3 protein gets one entry after TCRdb re-called the multiplex PCR reads with MiXCR. Of some 510,000 distinct CDR3 sequences in the sample, roughly 20% were seen once. Source material: blood. The receptors shown here come from a man between 18 and 35 years old with Graves' hyperthyroidism. CDR3s include the opening cysteine and the closing phenylalanine or tryptophan. D genes are given only for firm matches. Rows may omit the clone size; those that give it use once, few, many or a size class.

.	17	many	TRBJ1-5	TRBV6-1	TGTGCCAGCAGTGAAGCTATTGGGACACGGGGGGATCAGCCCCAGCATTTT	CASSEAIGTRGDQPQHF
TRBD1	16	.	TRBJ2-7	TRBV27	TGTGCCAGCAGTTTACCCCCAGGGACAGGGGCCTACGAGCAGTACTTC	CASSLPPGTGAYEQYF
.	13	.	TRBJ1-1	TRBV5-6	TGTGCCAGCAGCACAGGACAGAGCAGAGAAGCTTTCTTT	CASSTGQSREAFF
.	14	few	TRBJ2-2	TRBV5-1	TGCGCCAGCAGCCCTGCGGCGGGACCCGGGGAGCTGTTTTTT	CASSPAAGPGELFF
.	15	few	TRBJ1-2	TRBV18	TGTGCCAGCTCACCTTTCCCGGGACAAGCCTATGGCTACACCTTC	CASSPFPGQAYGYTF
.	12	many	TRBJ1-2	TRBV6-1	TGTGCCAGCAGTGTGCTCCTCTATGGCTACACCTTC	CASSVLLYGYTF
TRBD1	15	many	TRBJ2-7	TRBV28	TGTGCCAGCAATTTTCGAGGACAGGTCTCCTACGAGCAGTACTTC	CASNFRGQVSYEQYF
.	15	many	TRBJ1-2	TRBV5-5	TGTGCCAGCAGCTTGCGGGGATTAGCTAACTATGGCTACACCTTC	CASSLRGLANYGYTF
TRBD1	14	many	TRBJ1-5	TRBV12-3/TRBV12-4	TGTGCCAGCAGTGGACAGGGGAGGGATCAGCCCCAGCATTTT	CASSGQGRDQPQHF
.	15	few	TRBJ1-5	TRBV28	TGTGCCAGCAGCTACACACCGTATAGCAATCAGCCCCAGCATTTT	CASSYTPYSNQPQHF
TRBD2	17	.	TRBJ2-5	TRBV25-1	TGTGCCAGCAGGGCGGGGATGGTGGCGGGGGGGATAGAGACCCAGTACTTC	CASRAGMVAGGIETQYF
TRBD1	17	many	TRBJ1-1	TRBV19	TGTGCCAGTAGGCGATCTCCGACAGGGGCGAAGAACACTGAAGCTTTCTTT	CASRRSPTGAKNTEAFF
.	16	many	TRBJ2-6	TRBV6-5	TGTGCCAGCTGCCCACAGCCAAACTCTGGGGCCAACGTCCTGACTTTC	CASCPQPNSGANVLTF
.	13	many	TRBJ2-7	TRBV6-2/TRBV6-3	TGTGCCAGCACCCTTGGCTCCCTAAACGAGCAGTACTTC	CASTLGSLNEQYF
.	15	many	TRBJ2-5	TRBV2	TGTGCCAGCAGTGACGGGGCGGGGGCACGGGAGACCCAGTACTTC	CASSDGAGARETQYF
.	16	.	TRBJ1-5	TRBV6-1	TGTGCCAGCAGTGAAGTTTCGACAGCAGTCGGTCAGCCCCAGCATTTT	CASSEVSTAVGQPQHF
.	13	.	TRBJ2-4	TRBV14	TGTGCCAGCAGCCTACGGACTTTCAACATTCAGTACTTC	CASSLRTFNIQYF
.	17	many	TRBJ1-5	TRBV12-3/TRBV12-4	TGTGCCAGCAGTCAGGACCCCCGGGACCCATACAATCAGCCCCAGCATTTT	CASSQDPRDPYNQPQHF
.	13	.	TRBJ1-1	TRBV18	TGTGCCAGCTCCCCCGACAGTGGCACTGAAGCTTTCTTT	CASSPDSGTEAFF
.	14	many	TRBJ2-7	TRBV9	TGTGCCAGCAGCCCTCGGGGACTTACCTACGAGCAGTACTTC	CASSPRGLTYEQYF
.	13	.	TRBJ1-1	TRBV19	TGTGCCAGTCATGAAGGGGCGAACACTGAAGCTTTCTTT	CASHEGANTEAFF
.	17	.	TRBJ1-3	TRBV12-3/TRBV12-4	TGTGCCAGCAGTCCGGGGGGCCGAGACTACTCTGGAAACACCATATATTTT	CASSPGGRDYSGNTIYF
.	15	.	TRBJ2-2	TRBV14	TGTGCCGGCAGCCCCTACCGGGGGTTCGCCGGGGAGCTGTTTTTT	CAGSPYRGFAGELFF
.	12	.	TRBJ1-1	TRBV12-3/TRBV12-4	TGTGCCAGCAGAACCTCAGTAACTGAAGCTTTCTTT	CASRTSVTEAFF
.	13	many	TRBJ1-1	TRBV30	TGTGCCTGGAGTGGGGGGGGGTCCACTGAAGCTTTCTTT	CAWSGGGSTEAFF